The 29 T cell receptor beta chains below come from one sample, sequenced in a study of CDR3 diversity in severe acne. TCRdb recomputed calls from the PCR reads with MiXCR, one row per CDR3 protein. The sample yields about 97,000 distinct CDR3 sequences, more than 45% seen once. The sequencing input was blood. All receptors derive from a male donor with acne.

The chain uses TRBV10-3 and TRBJ2-2, with D hard to call. Germline V gene data show CDR1 as ENHRY and CDR2 as SYGVKD. This CDR3 region has 15 residues. Trimming took off 1 base at V and 1 base at J, with 7 bases between the two ends. Here the CDR3 DNA reads TGTGCCATCAGTGAGTGGACCAAGAACACCGGGGAGCTGTTTTTT. This codes for CAISEWTKNTGELFF.

By share, this clonotype counts as medium-sized (0.01 to 0.1%). CDR3 nucleotides: TGCGCCAGCAGCTTGGGATTCGGTCGGAGTTCCTACGAGCAGTACTTC. Protein: CASSLGFGRSSYEQYF. V and J are TRBV5-1 and TRBJ2-7; D ambiguous. CDR3 length equals 16 residues. Trimming stripped 0 bases from V and 1 base from J, with 14 bases between. The V gene's germline CDR1 is SGHRS and CDR2 YFSETQ. Variable domain in full (rest from reference TRBV5-1 and TRBJ2-7): KAGVTQTPRYLIKTRGQQVTLSCSPISGHRSVSWYQQTPGQGLQFLFEYFSETQRNKGNFPGRFSGRQFSNSRSEMNVSTLELGDSALYLCASSLGFGRSSYEQYFGPGTRLTVT.

This chain connects TRBV19 to TRBJ1-1; unclear D gene. V was trimmed by 3 bases and J by 4 bases, leaving 6 bases between them. Germline V gene data show CDR1 as LNHDA and CDR2 as SQIVND (reference sequence). This CDR3 spans 12 amino acids. The CDR3 is CASSIRATEAFF. The DNA of the CDR3 is TGTGCCAGTAGTATTCGGGCCACTGAAGCTTTCTTT.

In this sample, this clonotype turned up many times. V is TRBV19 and J is TRBJ2-7; TRBD1 matches at 9 bases. The junction had 3 bases not matched to a gene; V was cut back by 3 bases and J by 3 bases. The CDR3 runs to 14 residues. The germline gives CDR1 LNHDA, CDR2 SQIVND (reference sequence). CDR3 protein: CASSIGTGSYEQYF. CDR3 bases: TGTGCCAGTAGTATCGGGACAGGGAGCTACGAGCAGTACTTC.

Remarks on this clonotype: A much bigger clone sits one base away, suggesting this may be a read error. The chain couples TRBV10-3 to TRBJ2-2; D call uncertain. The CDR3 extends over 12 amino acids. V lost 8 bases, J lost 4 bases, and 8 bases lay in between. CDR1 and CDR2 from the germline V gene are ENHRY and SYGVKD. For the CDR3, the DNA is TGTGCCATCTCGAGAACCACCGGGGAGCTGTTTTTT. This translates into CAISRTTGELFF.

The CDR3 sequence is CASSQDGGPGNTIYF. Written as DNA, the CDR3 is TGCGCCAGCAGCCAAGATGGGGGACCTGGAAACACCATATATTTT. The V and J genes are TRBV4-1 and TRBJ1-3; D might be TRBD1 (5 bases). CDR3 size: 15 residues. Germline lookup yields CDR1 MGHRA and CDR2 YSYEKL. V was clipped by 0 bases and J by 2 bases, with 8 bases between them.

This chain links TRBV6-5 with TRBJ1-2; 11 bases match TRBD1. CDR3 length: 16 amino acids. From germline, CDR1 is MNHEY and CDR2 SVGAGI. V dropped 6 bases and J dropped 4; count of bases not matched to a gene: 10. For the CDR3, the DNA is TGTGCCAGCAGGTCGACCGGGACAGGGGGTGGCTATGGCTACACCTTC. It is translated as CASRSTGTGGGYGYTF.

On this clonotype itself: It is likely a read error, because the conserved phenylalanine at the end of the CDR3 is missing. This rearrangement joins TRBV2 to TRBJ1-6; TRBD1 matches 7 bases. V lost 3 bases to trimming and J lost 2 bases; unmatched junction nucleotides: 19. The CDR3 contains 21 residues. The germline gives CDR1 SNHLY, CDR2 FYNNEI. The CDR3 sequence: CASSESGSSTGDLAYNSPLHL. CDR3 DNA sequence: TGTGCCAGCAGTGAGAGCGGGAGCAGCACAGGGGATTTGGCCTATAATTCACCCCTCCACCTT.

The chain has TRBV11-3 and TRBJ2-3; D is unresolved. The germline gives CDR1 SGHNT, CDR2 YENEEA. V lost 5 bases and J lost 5, with 11 bases in between. The CDR3 length is 13 residues. CDR3 nucleotides: TGTGCCAGCAGCCCAGAGGCGGAAGATACGCAGTATTTT. Its protein is CASSPEAEDTQYF.

V and J are TRBV29-1 and TRBJ2-7; the D gene is possibly TRBD2 (5 bases). The V end lost 0 bases, the J end lost 0 bases, and 9 bases lay between the germline ends. CDR3 length: 14 amino acids. Germline V gives CDR1 SQVTM, CDR2 ANQGSEA. In nucleotides, the CDR3 is TGCAGCGTTGAAGACCGGGGTAACTCCTACGAGCAGTACTTC. This gives the protein CSVEDRGNSYEQYF.

This clonotype was seen a handful of times. This chain uses TRBV15 with TRBJ2-7, with D perhaps TRBD1 (6 bases). Trimming took 2 bases from V and 3 from J, leaving 8 bases between them. Per germline, CDR1 LNHNV and CDR2 YYDKDF (reference sequence). This CDR3 has 13 amino acids. CDR3 sequence: CATSRTTGYEQYF. CDR3 nucleotide sequence: TGTGCCACCAGCAGAACGACAGGCTACGAGCAGTACTTC.

This clonotype appeared a single time. The V and J genes are TRBV7-9 and TRBJ1-2; D gene uncertain. The V end was cut by 2 bases, the J end by 4 bases, with 14 bases between. This CDR3 has 15 residues. Germline CDR1 is SEHNR and CDR2 is FQNEAQ (reference sequence). Here the CDR3 reads CASSLRVAGGYGYTF. The CDR3 DNA reads as TGTGCCAGCAGCTTAAGGGTAGCGGGAGGCTATGGCTACACCTTC.

J is TRBJ2-1 and V is TRBV19, with TRBD2 identical over 12 bases. CDR1 is LNHDA and CDR2 is SQIVND in the germline V gene (reference sequence). The length of the CDR3 is 16 residues. Trimming removed 5 bases from V and 8 bases from J; junction bases left unmatched: 10. This CDR3 reads CASSPGLAGWFDEQFF. The DNA for the CDR3 is TGTGCCAGTAGTCCGGGACTAGCGGGTTGGTTCGATGAGCAGTTCTTC.

The table lists this clonotype with many counts. This sequence joins TRBV4-1 and TRBJ2-3; 9 bases are a match to TRBD2. Germline assignment: CDR1 MGHRA and CDR2 YSYEKL. With 0 bases clipped from V and 4 bases from J, the junction kept 5 bases outside the gene matches. The CDR3 is made up of 16 amino acids. The CDR3 reads CASSQDLGLASDTQYF. The CDR3 nucleotides read TGCGCCAGCAGCCAAGATCTAGGACTAGCGTCAGATACGCAGTATTTT.

This sequence joins TRBV9 and TRBJ2-4; no clear D gene. The germline V and J ends were trimmed by 0 bases and 1 base, with 26 bases remaining between them. CDR1 is SGDLS, CDR2 YYNGEE, per germline. The CDR3 runs 21 residues. For the CDR3, the DNA is TGTGCCAGCAGCGTAGGCCTAAAACGGAGTACGCTGGGTGGTGCCAAAAACATTCAGTACTTC. It yields the protein CASSVGLKRSTLGGAKNIQYF.

This clonotype has at least ten counts. CDR3 sequence reads: CASSANQGFTDTQYF. Written as DNA, the CDR3 is TGTGCCAGCAGCGCCAACCAGGGATTCACAGATACGCAGTATTTT. This chain joins TRBV12-3 or TRBV12-4 and TRBJ2-3; D perhaps matches TRBD1 (5 bases). This CDR3 is 15 amino acids long. V was cut by 6 bases and J by 2 bases, with 15 bases left in between.

Here the CDR3 reads CASSQDRWGDGGSTDTQYF. As DNA, the CDR3 is TGTGCCAGCAGCCAAGATCGATGGGGGGATGGGGGGAGCACAGATACGCAGTATTTT. The chain is built from TRBV14 and TRBJ2-3; D might be TRBD2 (6 bases). The CDR3 sequence is 19 residues long. V was clipped by 0 bases and J by 0 bases, with 19 bases between them. Germline assignment: CDR1 SGHDN and CDR2 FVKESK. Filled out from reference TRBV14 and TRBJ2-3, the complete variable domain reads EAGVTQFPSHSVIEKGQTVTLRCDPISGHDNLYWYRRVMGKEIKFLLHFVKESKQDESGMPNNRFLAERTGGTYSTLKVQPAELEDSGVYFCASSQDRWGDGGSTDTQYFGPGTRLTVL.

V gene TRBV24-1 combines with J gene TRBJ1-3; D call uncertain. CDR1 is KGHDR, CDR2 SFDVKD, per germline. Trimming removed 4 bases at V and 3 bases at J, with 9 bases between. This CDR3 contains 14 residues. The CDR3 here is CATSDAGDGNTIYF. The CDR3 DNA is TGTGCCACCAGTGACGCGGGAGATGGAAACACCATATATTTT.

The chain recombines TRBV11-2 with TRBJ2-7; weak D call: TRBD2 (6 bases). Trimming removed 5 bases at V and 1 base at J, with 12 bases between. The CDR3 loop spans 14 amino acids. The V gene's germline CDR1 is SGHAT and CDR2 FQNNGV. CDR3 coding DNA: TGTGCCAGCAGCCAAGGTGGAGGGTCCTACGAGCAGTACTTC. It codes for CASSQGGGSYEQYF.

V and J are TRBV9 and TRBJ1-4; D gene ambiguous. The germline CDR1 and CDR2 sequences are SGDLS and YYNGEE. Trimming cost V 3 bases and J 0 bases, with 9 bases left between them. The CDR3 contains 15 residues. DNA of the CDR3: TGTGCCAGCAGCGCCCGCATCGCAACTAATGAAAAACTGTTTTTT. Translation: CASSARIATNEKLFF.

This clonotype showed up many times. The genes are TRBV6-4 and TRBJ2-1; D not certain. The V end lost 2 bases, the J end lost 9 bases, and 20 bases lay between the germline ends. This CDR3 contains 16 residues. Germline lookup yields CDR1 MRHNA and CDR2 SNTAGT. CDR3 nucleotide sequence: TGTGCCAGCAGTGACGCCGGGCTGGGGTCTTTCGGTGAGCAGTTCTTC. Protein: CASSDAGLGSFGEQFF.

The V and J genes are TRBV9 and TRBJ2-5, with TRBD2 matching over 7 bases. This CDR3 comprises 15 residues. The trim removed 0 bases at V and 4 bases at J, leaving 6 bases unmatched. Germline-derived CDR1 and CDR2 are SGDLS and YYNGEE. The DNA of the CDR3 is TGTGCCAGCAGCGTAGGAGGCGGGAGCGGAGAGACCCAGTACTTC. Its translation is CASSVGGGSGETQYF. The full variable domain, completed using reference TRBV9 and TRBJ2-5, is DSGVTQTPKHLITATGQRVTLRCSPRSGDLSVYWYQQSLDQGLQFLIQYYNGEERAKGNILERFSAQQFPDLHSELNLSSLELGDSALYFCASSVGGGSGETQYFGPGTRLLVL.

In its sample, this clonotype was seen many times. The genes are TRBV2 and TRBJ2-2, with D maybe TRBD2 (5 bases). The CDR3 consists of 16 residues. Trimming pared 1 base from V and 0 bases from J, leaving 9 bases between. Germline assignment: CDR1 SNHLY and CDR2 FYNNEI. The CDR3: CASSEEAVPNTGELFF. In DNA, the CDR3 is TGTGCCAGCAGTGAAGAAGCGGTACCGAACACCGGGGAGCTGTTTTTT.

In the case of this clonotype: A clone one base away is much larger, so this may be a read error. The chain couples TRBV24-1 to TRBJ2-1, with 7 nucleotides matching TRBD1. Germline CDR1 reads KGHDR; CDR2 reads SFDVKD. The CDR3 is 17 amino acids. The CDR3 spells CATGDWDSKSSYNEQFF. The CDR3, as DNA: TGTGCCACCGGTGATTGGGACAGTAAAAGCTCCTACAATGAGCAGTTCTTC.

This clonotype was detected a few times. V and J are TRBV25-1 and TRBJ1-6, with a weak D call TRBD1 (6 bases). V was cut by 3 bases and J by 0 bases, with 9 bases left in between. Germline loops: CDR1 MGHDK, CDR2 SYGVNS. CDR3 length: 16 residues. CDR3 in amino acids: CASSDQGSSYNSPLHF. In nucleotides, the CDR3 is TGTGCCAGCAGTGATCAGGGGAGCTCCTATAATTCACCCCTCCACTTT.

The chain couples TRBV4-1 to TRBJ2-7, with TRBD2 matching over 8 bases. The CDR3 length is 19 residues. The junction had 20 bases not matched to a gene; V was cut back by 3 bases and J by 4 bases. The germline V gene encodes CDR1 MGHRA and CDR2 YSYEKL. CDR3 DNA: TGCGCCAGCAGCCAGGCCGACGGCGGGGGGCCCGGACCTTCATACGAGCAGTACTTC. It codes for CASSQADGGGPGPSYEQYF.

Points on this clonotype: An end of the junction does not agree with germline; a read error may underlie this. This rearrangement joins TRBV7-9 to TRBJ2-7; TRBD2 aligns across 7 bases. The CDR3 loop spans 15 amino acids. Germline loops: CDR1 SEHNR, CDR2 FQNEAQ (reference sequence). CDR3 bases: TGCGCCAGCAGCCAAGAGGCTAGCGGCTCCTACGAGCAGTACTTC. Amino acid sequence: CASSQEASGSYEQYF.

The chain couples TRBV29-1 to TRBJ1-1; 7 bases fit TRBD1. Trimming took 7 bases from V and 3 from J; bases not matched to a gene: 8. Germline CDR1 SQVTM, CDR2 ANQGSEA. The CDR3 has 13 residues. CDR3 DNA sequence: TGCAGCGCCCTCGGACAGGACGACACTGAAGCTTTCTTT. It yields the protein CSALGQDDTEAFF.

The rearrangement uses TRBV25-1 and TRBJ2-5; D uncertain. The CDR3 is 11 residues long. V lost 10 bases to trimming and J lost 2 bases, with 8 bases between them. CDR1 is MGHDK, CDR2 SYGVNS, per germline. The CDR3 sequence is CAIPDQETQYF. In nucleotides, the CDR3 is TGTGCCATTCCGGATCAAGAGACCCAGTACTTC.